This TCR beta chain stems from a study of T cell responses to AZD1222 COVID-19 vaccine. Germline CDR1 reads MNHEY; CDR2 reads SVGAGI. The ends were cut back, 8 bases at V and 1 base at J, with 15 bases in the middle. This CDR3 contains 14 residues. Profiled with immunoSEQ multiplex PCR; TCRdb holds only in-frame clones, not every one. Of approximately 260,000 clones in the sample, 93% are singletons; the top ten hold roughly 0.5%. This specimen was peripheral blood, taken on day 0 of AZD1222 vaccination. The TCR originated in an adult in good health. J is TRBJ2-7 and V is TRBV6-5; D gene unclear. The CDR3 is CASRLEPRSYEQYF. CDR3 nucleotides: TGTGCCAGCCGGTTAGAGCCGAGGTCCTACGAGCAGTACTTC.